Each of the 18 T cell receptor beta chains below was sequenced from the same sample in a study of metastatic and nonmetastatic thyroid tumors (TCRdb year 2020). Library method: PCR. The listed sequencing device is Illumina HiSeq 4000. Using fastp trimming at Q25 and MiXCR clonotype assembly, TCRdb reanalyzed the public sequencing data and kept in-frame beta chains. The sample has 15,000 to 20,000 clones on record, 25% to 35% of them singletons. The leading ten clones occupy roughly a sixth of the sample. Before undergoing thyroid surgery, none of the patients had been given any kind of treatment. The specimen sequenced was tumor tissue. The receptor set was obtained from a female donor with papillary thyroid cancer or a benign thyroid nodule (not recorded which). Some clones in this sample may be carry-over from other donors' samples.

This clone was picked up many times. CDR3 in amino acids: CASSAGHLSYNEQFF. CDR3 nucleotide sequence: TGTGCCAGCAGCGCCGGACACCTATCCTACAATGAGCAGTTCTTC. The rearrangement joins TRBV9 to TRBJ2-1; D possibly corresponds to TRBD1 (5 bases). Trimming took 3 bases from V and 1 from J, leaving 11 bases between them. The CDR3 length is 15 residues. The germline gives CDR1 SGDLS, CDR2 YYNGEE.

V gene TRBV4-2 combines with J gene TRBJ2-5; 9 positions agree with TRBD2. Germline trimming cut 1 base from V and 4 bases from J; bases unmatched to any gene: 1. Looked up from germline, CDR1 is LGHNA and CDR2 is YNFKEQ. This CDR3 has 14 residues. For the CDR3, the DNA is TGTGCCAGCAGCCAAGCGACTAGCGGAGAGACCCAGTACTTC. Amino acid sequence: CASSQATSGETQYF.

There are many counts of this clone. The chain employs TRBV18 and TRBJ2-7, with a possible D match to TRBD1 (5 bases). Trimming left V 3 bases short and J 5 bases short, with 11 bases between. The CDR3 loop spans 13 amino acids. CDR1 is KGHSH and CDR2 is LQKENI in the germline V gene. CDR3: CASSPAGFHEQYF. CDR3 DNA sequence: TGTGCCAGCTCACCTGCAGGGTTCCACGAGCAGTACTTC.

This clone came up many times. V gene TRBV6-1 combines with J gene TRBJ1-1; 7 bases align to TRBD1. V gave up 4 bases and J gave up 1 base; unmatched junction bases: 3. The CDR3 has 14 amino acids. Germline loops: CDR1 MNHNS, CDR2 SASEGT. Written as DNA, the CDR3 is TGTGCCAGCAGTGTTCACAGGGGGAACACTGAAGCTTTCTTT. This sequence encodes CASSVHRGNTEAFF.

The chain couples TRBV20-1 to TRBJ2-7; D gene ambiguous. Germline lookup yields CDR1 DFQATT and CDR2 SNEGSKA (reference sequence). Trimming cost V 7 bases and J 4 bases, with 11 bases left between them. The CDR3 covers 11 residues. CDR3 region: CSDNRVYEQYF. The CDR3 DNA is TGCAGTGATAACCGGGTTTACGAGCAGTACTTC.

The sample holds many counts of this clone. DNA for the CDR3: TGCGCCAGCAGGTCCCAGGCGGGAGTTGAGACCCAGTACTTC. Its translation: CASRSQAGVETQYF. The chain couples TRBV5-1 to TRBJ2-5, with 7 bases that match TRBD2. V shed 5 bases, J shed 5 bases, and the junction held 9 bases outside the gene matches. The germline CDR1 and CDR2 sequences are SGHRS and YFSETQ. This CDR3 region has 14 residues.

This clone was recorded at least ten times. This same CDR3 is encoded by further DNA sequences in the sample. The chain combines TRBV20-1 with TRBJ1-1; tentative D call: TRBD1 (5 bases). Germline V lookup: CDR1 DFQATT, CDR2 SNEGSKA (reference sequence). The CDR3 runs to 12 residues. Deletions cut 5 bases from V and 2 bases from J, with 9 bases between. CDR3: CSADSGNTEAFF. The CDR3, as DNA: TGCAGTGCTGACAGCGGAAACACTGAAGCTTTCTTT.

This clone was observed a handful of times. J is TRBJ2-3 and V is TRBV5-4, with 9 bases that match TRBD2. V shed 5 bases, J shed 1 base, and the junction held 5 bases outside the gene matches. The CDR3 is 15 residues long. The germline V gene encodes CDR1 SGHNT and CDR2 YYREEE (reference sequence). For the CDR3, the DNA is TGTGCCAGCAGAGTTAGCGGGGGCCGCACAGATACGCAGTATTTT. Translation: CASRVSGGRTDTQYF.

Concerning this clone: Other DNA sequences of this sample code for an identical CDR3. J is TRBJ1-5 and V is TRBV2; TRBD1 aligns across 9 bases. The CDR3 contains 18 residues. Trimming at V came to 6 bases and at J to 7 bases, leaving 19 bases not matched to a gene. Germline CDR1 and CDR2: SNHLY and FYNNEI. CDR3 nucleotides: TGTGCCAGCAGGAGCTTCTCGGGACAGGGAGGGGGTGAGCAGCCCCAGCATTTT. This codes for CASRSFSGQGGGEQPQHF.

The chain is built from TRBV19 and TRBJ2-2, with D tentatively TRBD1 (6 bases). The CDR3 contains 13 residues. Germline V lookup: CDR1 LNHDA, CDR2 SQIVND (reference sequence). Trimming cost V 5 bases and J 8 bases, with 12 bases left between them. This CDR3 reads CASSQGTSGELFF. In DNA form, the CDR3 reads TGTGCCAGTAGTCAGGGGACGTCGGGGGAGCTGTTTTTT. The full variable domain, completed using reference TRBV19 and TRBJ2-2, is DGGITQSPKYLFRKEGQNVTLSCEQNLNHDAMYWYRQDPGQGLRLIYYSQIVNDFQKGDIAEGYSVSREKKESFPLTVTSAQKNPTAFYLCASSQGTSGELFFGEGSRLTVL.

V is TRBV9 and J is TRBJ1-1; D remains unclear. CDR1 SGDLS and CDR2 YYNGEE come from the germline V gene. The CDR3 has 15 amino acids. V was pared by 0 bases and J by 7 bases, with 16 bases between. CDR3 bases: TGTGCCAGCAGCGTAGAAGCTTTCCGAGCGTATGAAGCTTTCTTT. This gives the protein CASSVEAFRAYEAFF.

This clone was detected ten times or more. The chain couples TRBV4-3 to TRBJ1-3; maybe TRBD1 (5 bases). The V gene's germline CDR1 is LGHNA and CDR2 YSLEER. The CDR3 covers 17 residues. Trimming left V 1 base short and J 0 bases short, with 13 bases between. CDR3 amino acids: CASSQGQGTISGNTIYF. The CDR3 nucleotides read TGCGCCAGCAGCCAAGGCCAAGGGACTATCTCTGGAAACACCATATATTTT.

This clone was found a few times. This chain connects TRBV2 to TRBJ2-7, with 9 nucleotides matching TRBD2. Trimming removed 6 bases from V and 2 bases from J; junction bases left unmatched: 8. CDR3 length: 15 amino acids. The V gene's germline CDR1 is SNHLY and CDR2 FYNNEI. The CDR3: CASRKTSGRPYEQYF. CDR3 coding DNA: TGTGCCAGCAGGAAAACTAGCGGGCGACCCTACGAGCAGTACTTC.

The gene calls are TRBV6-9 and TRBJ2-7; D remains unclear. Germline lookup yields CDR1 MNHGY and CDR2 SVAAGI. V was shortened by 4 bases and J by 4 bases, with 14 bases between the two germline ends. The CDR3 spans 14 residues. CDR3 nucleotides: TGTGCCAGCAGTTCTTACGACGGATTTTACGAGCAGTACTTC. It is translated as CASSSYDGFYEQYF.

This clone was found a few times. The chain is built from TRBV12-3 or TRBV12-4 and TRBJ2-7; TRBD1 might be the D (6 bases). V lost 5 bases, J lost 3 bases, and 11 bases lay in between. This CDR3 region has 13 residues. CDR3 DNA: TGTGCCAGCAGTCGAGGGGGAGACTACGAGCAGTACTTC. Its translation is CASSRGGDYEQYF.

The CDR3 nucleotides are TGCAGTGCTAGAGGGTGGGAGGACGCCAATAACTATGGCTACACCTTC. This sequence encodes CSARGWEDANNYGYTF. This chain connects TRBV20-1 to TRBJ1-2; D not resolved. Germline CDR1 and CDR2: DFQATT and SNEGSKA (reference sequence). The length of the CDR3 is 16 residues. V was trimmed by 1 base and J by 1 base, leaving 16 bases between them.

Regarding this clone: At the DNA level, this CDR3 is encoded by other sequences in the same sample as well. This chain connects TRBV9 to TRBJ1-3, with D possibly TRBD1 on 6 matching bases. The CDR3 runs to 15 residues. The V gene's germline CDR1 is SGDLS and CDR2 YYNGEE. Trimming removed 3 bases at V and 4 bases at J, with 14 bases between. In DNA, the CDR3 is TGTGCCAGCAGCGGGGGTAGGGGGTCCGGAAACACCATATATTTT. Residues: CASSGGRGSGNTIYF. Full variable domain (missing parts from reference TRBV9 and TRBJ1-3): DSGVTQTPKHLITATGQRVTLRCSPRSGDLSVYWYQQSLDQGLQFLIQYYNGEERAKGNILERFSAQQFPDLHSELNLSSLELGDSALYFCASSGGRGSGNTIYFGEGSWLTVV.

Points on this clone: At one end, the junction sequence differs from germline, possibly due to a read error. This rearrangement joins TRBV7-2 to TRBJ2-1; no definite D call. The CDR3 runs 13 residues. Germline CDR1 SGHTA, CDR2 FQGNSA. CDR3 protein: CDSTAFPGDEQFF. The CDR3, as DNA: TGTGACAGCACCGCTTTCCCCGGCGATGAGCAGTTCTTC. The full variable domain, completed using reference TRBV7-2 and TRBJ2-1, is GAGVSQSPSNKVTEKGKDVELRCDPISGHTALYWYRQSLGQGLEFLIYFQGNSAPDKSGLPSDRFSAERTGGSVSTLTIQRTQQEDSAVYLCDSTAFPGDEQFFGPGTRLTVL.